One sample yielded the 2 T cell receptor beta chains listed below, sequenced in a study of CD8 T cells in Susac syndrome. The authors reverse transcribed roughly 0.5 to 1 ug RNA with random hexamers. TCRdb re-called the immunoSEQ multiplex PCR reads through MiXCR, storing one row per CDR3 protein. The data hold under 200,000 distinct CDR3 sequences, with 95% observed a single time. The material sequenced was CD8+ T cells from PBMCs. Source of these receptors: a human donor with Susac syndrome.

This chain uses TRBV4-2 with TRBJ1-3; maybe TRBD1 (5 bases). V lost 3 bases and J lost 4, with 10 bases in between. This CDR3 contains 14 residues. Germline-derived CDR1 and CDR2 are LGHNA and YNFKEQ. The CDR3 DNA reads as TGTGCCAGCAGCCACGCTCGACAGGGAAACACCATATATTTT. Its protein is CASSHARQGNTIYF.

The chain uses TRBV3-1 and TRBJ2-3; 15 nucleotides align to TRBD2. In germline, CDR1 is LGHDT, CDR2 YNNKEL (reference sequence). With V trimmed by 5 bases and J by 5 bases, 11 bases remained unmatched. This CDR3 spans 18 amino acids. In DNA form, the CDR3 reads TGTGCCAGCAGCAGGACTAGCGGGGGGGCCATCGAAGGAGATACGCAGTATTTT. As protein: CASSRTSGGAIEGDTQYF.